Presented here are 7 T cell receptor beta chains from one specimen sequenced in a study of blood T cell repertoires in COVID-19. Data came from immunoSEQ multiplex PCR; TCRdb stores just in-frame clones and leaves some out. The table has some 230,000 clones, just under 85% seen once. The sample was PBMCs or T cells enriched from blood (not recorded which). These receptors were collected from a man aged 35-49 years who had recovered from COVID-19.

The rearrangement joins TRBV21-1 to TRBJ2-7; the DNA was not used to check the table's D call, TRBD2. TRBV21-1 is annotated as a pseudogene. This CDR3 comprises 15 residues. Written as DNA, the CDR3 is TGTGCCAGCAGCCCCCGCGGCGGGCCCGGTTACGAGCAGTACTTC. Protein product: CASSPRGGPGYEQYF.

The rearrangement uses TRBV6-5 and TRBJ2-7, with 11 positions matching TRBD1. The CDR3 runs to 15 residues. CDR1 and CDR2 from the germline V gene are MNHEY and SVGAGI. The ends lost 6 bases at V and 1 base at J; junction bases unmatched: 5. The CDR3 protein is CASRDRGQRSYEQYF. Written as DNA, the CDR3 is TGTGCCAGCAGGGACAGGGGGCAAAGGTCCTACGAGCAGTACTTC.

This chain connects TRBV29-1 to TRBJ1-2; TRBD1 is a possible D gene (5 bases). The CDR3 is 12 residues long. The germline V gene has CDR1 SQVTM and CDR2 ANQGSEA. Deletions cut 4 bases from V and 2 bases from J, with 8 bases between. In nucleotides, the CDR3 is TGCAGCGTTGTTCAGGGAAACTATGGCTACACCTTC. Amino acids: CSVVQGNYGYTF.

The chain links TRBV2 to TRBJ1-1; D call uncertain. Per germline, CDR1 SNHLY and CDR2 FYNNEI. V lost 6 bases and J 1 base, leaving 15 bases between the germline ends. The CDR3 loop spans 15 amino acids. The CDR3: CASREEAAGNTEAFF. The CDR3 DNA follows: TGTGCCAGCAGGGAGGAAGCCGCAGGGAACACTGAAGCTTTCTTT.

The V and J genes are TRBV11-1 and TRBJ2-3; TRBD2 might be the D (6 bases). Per germline, CDR1 SGHAT and CDR2 FQDESV (reference sequence). The CDR3 is 14 residues long. Trimming removed 6 bases at V and 0 bases at J, with 10 bases between. The CDR3: CASSYGTSTDTQYF. The CDR3 region has the DNA TGTGCCAGCAGTTACGGGACTAGCACAGATACGCAGTATTTT.

This clone appeared many times. The chain uses TRBV5-1 and TRBJ1-2; no firm D call. The CDR3 spans 15 residues. Trimming left V 0 bases short and J 3 bases short, with 12 bases between. Germline lookup yields CDR1 SGHRS and CDR2 YFSETQ. The CDR3 loop reads CASSLEVGLYYGYTF. The CDR3 nucleotides read TGCGCCAGCAGCTTGGAAGTAGGACTATACTATGGCTACACCTTC.

J is TRBJ1-2 and V is TRBV11-2; D remains unclear. The CDR3 is 15 amino acids. CDR1 is SGHAT, CDR2 FQNNGV, per germline. Trimming removed 7 bases at V and 5 bases at J, with 20 bases between. The CDR3 coding sequence is TGTGCCAGCAACCAGATAGCGGGGTTGGGGTATGGCTACACCTTC. The encoded protein is CASNQIAGLGYGYTF.